The 18 T cell receptor beta chains below come from one sample, sequenced in a study of blood T cell repertoires in COVID-19. Generated by immunoSEQ multiplex PCR, the TCRdb table keeps only in-frame clones and is missing some. This repertoire shows over 60,000 clones, 85% to 90% found once; its top ten account for approximately 5.3%. The sample consisted of peripheral blood. The origin of the receptors is a man aged 50-59 years with acute or convalescent COVID-19.

The genes are TRBV6-5 and TRBJ2-6; TRBD1 is a possible D gene (6 bases). Trimming cost V 3 bases and J 3 bases, with 12 bases left between them. The CDR3 contains 16 residues. Germline V lookup: CDR1 MNHEY, CDR2 SVGAGI. This chain's CDR3 is CASSYSRGGGANVLTF. The CDR3 nucleotides are TGTGCCAGCAGTTATTCCAGGGGTGGTGGGGCCAACGTCCTGACTTTC.

This sequence joins TRBV19 and TRBJ2-7, with 7 bases matching TRBD1. This CDR3 spans 13 amino acids. Germline V CDR1 and CDR2: LNHDA, SQIVND (reference sequence). J lost 6 bases, V lost 5 bases, and 7 bases had no gene match. The DNA for the CDR3 is TGTGCCAGTAGTCACAGGGGTACGGGCGAGCAGTACTTC. It yields the protein CASSHRGTGEQYF.

The rearrangement uses TRBV7-9 and TRBJ2-2; TRBD1 aligns across 8 bases. This CDR3 has 16 residues. Per germline, CDR1 SEHNR and CDR2 FQNEAQ (reference sequence). Losses at the gene ends were 4 bases for V and 0 bases for J; bases not matched to a gene: 4. The CDR3 coding sequence is TGTGCCAGCAGCTCGAGGACAGGGACGAACACCGGGGAGCTGTTTTTT. Protein: CASSSRTGTNTGELFF.

This chain uses TRBV20-1 with TRBJ1-6, with TRBD1 as a possible D gene (5 bases). CDR1 is DFQATT and CDR2 is SNEGSKA in the germline V gene (reference sequence). Trimming shortened V by 3 bases and J by 9 bases, and 33 bases separated the two germline ends. The CDR3 is 20 residues long. CDR3 DNA: TGCAGTGCTAGTGCGAGGGGATCGGGTCTCGTAGCGGGGTCTCGTTCACCCCTCCACTTT. It is translated as CSASARGSGLVAGSRSPLHF.

This chain connects TRBV6-1 to TRBJ1-6, with a weak D call TRBD1 (6 bases). The ends were cut back, 3 bases at V and 9 bases at J, with 12 bases in the middle. Per the germline V gene, CDR1 is MNHNS and CDR2 is SASEGT. This CDR3 spans 14 amino acids. For the CDR3, the DNA is TGTGCCAGCAGTGAGAACAGGGATTCTTCACCCCTCCACTTT. This sequence encodes CASSENRDSSPLHF.

The V call is TRBV19, the J call TRBJ1-5; D not certain. The CDR3 length is 15 residues. V lost 3 bases to trimming and J lost 6 bases, with 15 bases between them. CDR1 is LNHDA and CDR2 is SQIVND in the germline V gene (reference sequence). CDR3 sequence: CASSIGRTASQPQHF. CDR3 in DNA: TGTGCCAGTAGTATTGGACGGACTGCGAGTCAGCCCCAGCATTTT.

V usage is TRBV5-1 and J usage is TRBJ1-2; TRBD1 aligns across 8 bases. The CDR3 has 14 residues. Germline values: CDR1 SGHRS, CDR2 YFSETQ. The V and J ends lost 4 bases and 8 bases, in that order; junction bases with no gene match: 10. CDR3: CASSPGDRRGGYTF. The DNA for the CDR3 is TGCGCCAGCAGCCCGGGGGACAGGCGTGGGGGCTACACCTTC.

The chain is built from TRBV6-1 and TRBJ1-2; tentative D call: TRBD1 (5 bases). The V end lost 2 bases, the J end lost 4 bases, and 11 bases lay between the germline ends. Looked up from germline, CDR1 is MNHNS and CDR2 is SASEGT. This CDR3 has 14 residues. The chain's CDR3 is CASSEYGQAYGYTF. The CDR3 DNA is TGTGCCAGCAGTGAATATGGACAAGCCTATGGCTACACCTTC.

This clone was counted between two and nine times. The V and J genes are TRBV19 and TRBJ1-4, with 10 bases lining up with TRBD1. CDR1 and CDR2 from the germline V gene are LNHDA and SQIVND (reference sequence). The V gene end was trimmed by 7 bases and the J gene end by 6 bases; junction bases not matched to a gene: 5. The CDR3 consists of 14 residues. The CDR3 protein is CASKRDRGYEKLFF. The CDR3 DNA reads TGTGCCAGTAAGAGGGACAGGGGATATGAAAAACTGTTTTTT.

This sequence joins TRBV4-3 and TRBJ1-2, with D possibly matching TRBD1 (5 bases). Trimming cost V 4 bases and J 3 bases, with 15 bases left between them. CDR3 length equals 15 residues. Germline CDR1 LGHNA, CDR2 YSLEER. CDR3 coding DNA: TGCGCCAGCAGCCGCGACCAGGGCCCCTACTATGGCTACACCTTC. Its protein is CASSRDQGPYYGYTF.

V usage is TRBV19 and J usage is TRBJ2-6, with D maybe TRBD1 (6 bases). This CDR3 contains 18 residues. Per the germline V gene, CDR1 is LNHDA and CDR2 is SQIVND (reference sequence). Trimming shortened V by 5 bases and J by 0 bases, and 17 bases separated the two germline ends. The CDR3 DNA reads as TGTGCCAGTAGTGCGTACGCGACAGGAGGCTCTGGGGCCAACGTCCTGACTTTC. It specifies CASSAYATGGSGANVLTF.

This chain links TRBV24-1 with TRBJ1-4; D may be TRBD1 (6 bases). V was clipped by 4 bases and J by 3 bases, with 11 bases between them. Germline V gives CDR1 KGHDR, CDR2 SFDVKD. The length of the CDR3 is 15 residues. In nucleotides, the CDR3 is TGTGCCACCAGTGACCAGGACAGCCCTAATGAAAAACTGTTTTTT. Translating gives CATSDQDSPNEKLFF.

The CDR3: CATSDQGLAGGPRETQYF. In DNA form, the CDR3 reads TGTGCCACCAGTGATCAAGGACTAGCGGGAGGGCCTAGGGAGACCCAGTACTTC. The J gene is TRBJ2-5, the V gene TRBV24-1; 15 bases fit TRBD2. This CDR3 has 18 amino acids. In germline, CDR1 is KGHDR, CDR2 SFDVKD. Unmatched junction bases numbered 9, after V lost 3 bases and J lost 5 bases.

This rearrangement joins TRBV30 to TRBJ1-3; a possible D gene is TRBD1 (5 bases). This CDR3 has 18 residues. Trimming removed 6 bases from V and 2 bases from J, with 26 bases in between. Germline CDR1 and CDR2: GTSNPN and SVGIG (reference sequence). The CDR3 DNA follows: TGTGCCTGTAACGCGGGGCTCCGCGGAGTGTTTGCTGGAAACACCATATATTTT. Amino acid sequence: CACNAGLRGVFAGNTIYF.

This sequence joins TRBV11-3 and TRBJ2-7; 8 nucleotides agree with TRBD1. Germline V gene data show CDR1 as SGHNT and CDR2 as YENEEA. The CDR3 covers 17 residues. V lost 4 bases to trimming and J lost 0 bases; unmatched junction nucleotides: 11. CDR3: CASSSSRQGPISYEQYF. The CDR3 DNA reads TGTGCCAGCAGCTCGAGTCGACAGGGGCCAATCTCCTACGAGCAGTACTTC.

This chain joins TRBV19 and TRBJ1-2; tentatively, D is TRBD1 (6 bases). This CDR3 region has 14 residues. The V end lost 5 bases, the J end lost 2 bases, and 12 bases lay between the germline ends. CDR1 and CDR2 from the germline V gene are LNHDA and SQIVND (reference sequence). This CDR3 reads CASSFTGLNYGYTF. CDR3 DNA sequence: TGTGCCAGTAGTTTCACAGGGCTGAACTATGGCTACACCTTC.

The rearrangement uses TRBV9 and TRBJ1-3; D is undetermined. The CDR3 length is 16 residues. The germline V gene has CDR1 SGDLS and CDR2 YYNGEE. V was trimmed by 0 bases and J by 0 bases, leaving 10 bases between them. The CDR3 is CASSVAASSSGNTIYF. CDR3 coding DNA: TGTGCCAGCAGCGTAGCTGCGTCGAGCTCTGGAAACACCATATATTTT.

This chain links TRBV5-4 with TRBJ2-7; D may be TRBD2 (5 bases). In germline, CDR1 is SGHNT, CDR2 YYREEE (reference sequence). This CDR3 has 11 residues. The V gene lost 3 bases and the J gene lost 7 bases, with 8 bases spanning the gap. The CDR3 sequence: CASSSGLEQYF. The CDR3 nucleotides read TGTGCCAGCAGCTCGGGGTTGGAGCAGTACTTC.